This TCR beta chain is drawn from a study of blood T cell repertoires in COVID-19. Overall study: The origin of the acute and convalescent COVID-19 samples was the United States, Italy and Spain. The cDNA or gDNA used as material had been derived from T cells, B-cell-depleted T cells, or PBMCs.

CDR3 length: 14 residues. With 5 bases removed from V and 0 bases from J, the gap between germline ends came to 10 bases. The V gene's germline CDR1 is MNHEY and CDR2 SVGAGI. In the authors' methods: Researchers report that nucleated cell counts were estimated from reference gene primer amplification. The protocol was immunoSEQ multiplex PCR, while the TCRdb copy is restricted to in-frame clones and leaves out a portion. The V and J calls and the clone size are those of that table, but D and trimming were determined from the DNA. The profile shows about 70,000 clones, around 88% of them singletons. The source is a human donor in a cohort sampled during active COVID-19. Specimen: peripheral blood. V gene TRBV6-5 combines with J gene TRBJ2-5, with a weak D call TRBD2 (5 bases). CDR3 DNA sequence: TGTGCCAGCAGTCTAGGACTGAACCAAGAGACCCAGTACTTC. It specifies CASSLGLNQETQYF.